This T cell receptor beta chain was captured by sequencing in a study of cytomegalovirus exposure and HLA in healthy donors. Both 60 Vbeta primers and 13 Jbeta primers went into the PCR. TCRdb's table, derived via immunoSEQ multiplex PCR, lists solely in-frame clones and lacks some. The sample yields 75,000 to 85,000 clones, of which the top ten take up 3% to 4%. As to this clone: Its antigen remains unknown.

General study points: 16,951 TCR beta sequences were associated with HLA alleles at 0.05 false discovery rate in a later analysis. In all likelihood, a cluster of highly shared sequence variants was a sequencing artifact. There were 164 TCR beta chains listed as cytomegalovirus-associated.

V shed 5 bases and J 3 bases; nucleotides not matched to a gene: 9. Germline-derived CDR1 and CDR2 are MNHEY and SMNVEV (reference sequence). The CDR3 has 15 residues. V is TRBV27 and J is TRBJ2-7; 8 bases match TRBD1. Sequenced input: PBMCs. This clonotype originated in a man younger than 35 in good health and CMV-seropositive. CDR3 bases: TGTGCCAGCAGTCCGGGGACAGGACTTCTCTACGAGCAGTACTTC. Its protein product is CASSPGTGLLYEQYF.